A single sample gave rise to the 20 T cell receptor beta chains below, sequenced in a study of cytomegalovirus exposure and HLA in healthy donors (dated by TCRdb to about 2017). The library came from the immunoSEQ multiplex PCR assay. The multiplex PCR relied on a mix of 60 forward primers for TCR Vbeta segments and 13 reverse primers for TCR Jbeta segments. Drawn from immuneACCESS, this table holds only the in-frame rearrangements with V and J called that TCRdb kept. Clones are partly lost; checked studies trace under half to an unresolved V gene and leave the rest unexplained. This sample comprises roughly 180,000 clones, over 65% of them detected only once. Around 1.6% of the sample lies in the top ten. The sample consisted of PBMCs. The receptor set was obtained from a young man in good health and CMV-seronegative.

The rearrangement joins TRBV20-1 to TRBJ1-1; D gene uncertain. V shed 2 bases and J shed 11 bases, with 12 bases lying between them. Germline loops: CDR1 DFQATT, CDR2 SNEGSKA (reference sequence). The CDR3 loop spans 11 amino acids. The CDR3 sequence is CSARITTGAFF. The DNA of the CDR3 is TGCAGTGCTAGAATCACGACCGGGGCTTTCTTT.

The rearrangement joins TRBV19 to TRBJ2-1; no clear D gene. CDR1 and CDR2 (germline): LNHDA, SQIVND (reference sequence). Trimming shortened V by 1 base and J by 5 bases, and 9 bases separated the two germline ends. The length of the CDR3 is 14 residues. Written as DNA, the CDR3 is TGTGCCAGTAGTATAGGGCCCACCCACAATGAGCAGTTCTTC. Amino acid sequence: CASSIGPTHNEQFF.

V gene TRBV2 combines with J gene TRBJ2-7, with TRBD2 identical over 8 bases. After removal of 7 bases from V and 3 bases from J, the junction contained 8 bases not matched to a gene. Germline CDR1 and CDR2: SNHLY and FYNNEI. This CDR3 has 14 residues. CDR3: CASTGVAGGYEQYF. CDR3 in DNA: TGTGCCAGCACTGGGGTCGCGGGGGGCTACGAGCAGTACTTC.

The chain recombines TRBV5-1 with TRBJ2-7; no clear D. Germline V lookup: CDR1 SGHRS, CDR2 YFSETQ. There are 15 residues in the CDR3. V was trimmed by 4 bases and J by 2 bases, leaving 16 bases between them. The CDR3 sequence: CASSLPGRRAYEQYF. CDR3 in DNA: TGCGCCAGCAGCCTTCCCGGAAGGAGAGCCTACGAGCAGTACTTC.

J is TRBJ2-5 and V is TRBV7-9, with TRBD2 identical over 12 bases. Looked up from germline, CDR1 is SEHNR and CDR2 is FQNEAQ (reference sequence). V shed 11 bases and J 2 bases; nucleotides not matched to a gene: 6. The CDR3 has 14 amino acids. CDR3 in amino acids: CAGKLAGGQETQYF. The CDR3 DNA reads TGTGCCGGTAAACTAGCGGGGGGACAAGAGACCCAGTACTTC.

As to this clone: Compared with germline, one end of the junction differs, possibly owing to a read error. The V and J genes are TRBV7-7 and TRBJ2-5; 9 nucleotides align to TRBD1. The last part of the DNA fits TRBJ2-7 better; the J call may be wrong. The germline CDR1 and CDR2 sequences are SSHAT and FNYEAQ (reference sequence). The CDR3 is 14 residues long. CDR3: CASSLEGQGYEQYF. The DNA for the CDR3 is TGTGCTAGCAGCTTAGAGGGACAGGGCTACGAGCAGTACTTC.

The chain links TRBV7-8 to TRBJ1-1, with 7 bases that match TRBD1. This CDR3 has 13 amino acids. The V gene's germline CDR1 is SGHVS and CDR2 FQNEAQ. Unmatched junction bases numbered 2, after V lost 7 bases and J lost 0 bases. The CDR3 nucleotides are TGTGCCAGCACCGGACAGGTGAACACTGAAGCTTTCTTT. Translated: CASTGQVNTEAFF.

This chain connects TRBV19 to TRBJ1-5, with a possible D match to TRBD1 (5 bases). The length of the CDR3 is 16 residues. V was clipped by 7 bases and J by 2 bases, with 18 bases between them. In germline, CDR1 is LNHDA, CDR2 SQIVND (reference sequence). This chain's CDR3 is CASTPSRARGNQPQHF. CDR3 nucleotides: TGTGCCAGTACCCCCTCCAGGGCACGGGGCAATCAGCCCCAGCATTTT. The whole variable domain, filled in from reference TRBV19 and TRBJ1-5, reads DGGITQSPKYLFRKEGQNVTLSCEQNLNHDAMYWYRQDPGQGLRLIYYSQIVNDFQKGDIAEGYSVSREKKESFPLTVTSAQKNPTAFYLCASTPSRARGNQPQHFGDGTRLSIL.

The rearrangement uses TRBV5-6 and TRBJ2-2; no firm D call. Trimming cost V 1 base and J 6 bases, with 16 bases left between them. The CDR3 runs 16 residues. Germline values: CDR1 SGHDT, CDR2 YYEEEE. CDR3 residues: CASSLLSGTLAGELFF. The CDR3 region has the DNA TGTGCCAGCAGCTTGCTTTCCGGAACCCTAGCCGGGGAGCTGTTTTTT. Full variable domain (remainder filled in from reference TRBV5-6 and TRBJ2-2): DAGVTQSPTHLIKTRGQQVTLRCSPKSGHDTVSWYQQALGQGPQFIFQYYEEEERQRGNFPDRFSGHQFPNYSSELNVNALLLGDSALYLCASSLLSGTLAGELFFGEGSRLTVL.

A single count supports this clone. This chain uses TRBV27 with TRBJ2-2; D possibly corresponds to TRBD2 (7 bases). This CDR3 is built from 15 residues. V was clipped by 6 bases and J by 5 bases, with 16 bases between them. Per the germline V gene, CDR1 is MNHEY and CDR2 is SMNVEV (reference sequence). CDR3 in amino acids: CASRGEGVVTGELFF. The CDR3, as DNA: TGTGCCAGCAGAGGGGAGGGGGTTGTAACCGGGGAGCTGTTTTTT.

This clone occurred a few times. This chain connects TRBV28 to TRBJ2-4; maybe TRBD2 (5 bases). Germline CDR1 MDHEN, CDR2 SYDVKM. The CDR3 covers 13 residues. The V end lost 2 bases, the J end lost 8 bases, and 10 bases lay between the germline ends. The CDR3 coding sequence is TGTGCCAGCAGTTTACCTAGCTGGGACATTCAGTACTTC. Amino acids: CASSLPSWDIQYF. Looking up the rest from reference TRBV28 and TRBJ2-4 gives the full variable domain: DVKVTQSSRYLVKRTGEKVFLECVQDMDHENMFWYRQDPGLGLRLIYFSYDVKMKEKGDIPEGYSVSREKKERFSLILESASTNQTSMYLCASSLPSWDIQYFGAGTRLSVL.

The chain combines TRBV7-8 with TRBJ2-7; 11 bases line up with TRBD2. This CDR3 spans 16 amino acids. Germline V gene lookup returns CDR1 SGHVS and CDR2 FQNEAQ. V was pared by 2 bases and J by 5 bases, with 8 bases of the junction left unmatched. In DNA form, the CDR3 reads TGTGCCAGCAGCTTATGGCTAGCGGGAGGTGAGGACGAGCAGTACTTC. Protein: CASSLWLAGGEDEQYF. Full variable domain (missing parts from reference TRBV7-8 and TRBJ2-7): GAGVSQSPRYKVAKRGQDVALRCDPISGHVSLFWYQQALGQGPEFLTYFQNEAQLDKSGLPSDRFFAERPEGSVSTLKIQRTQQEDSAVYLCASSLWLAGGEDEQYFGPGTRLTVT.

The rearrangement links TRBV19 to TRBJ1-2, with TRBD1 matching over 8 bases. Per germline, CDR1 LNHDA and CDR2 SQIVND (reference sequence). J lost 3 bases, V lost 7 bases, and 10 bases had no gene match. This CDR3 is 15 amino acids long. In DNA, the CDR3 is TGTGCCAGTAATTATAGGGCAGGGGGCGACTATGGCTACACCTTC. Translating gives CASNYRAGGDYGYTF.

This chain links TRBV30 with TRBJ2-2; TRBD1 agrees at 8 bases. Germline V gives CDR1 GTSNPN, CDR2 SVGIG (reference sequence). CDR3 length equals 18 residues. V trimming: 0 bases; J trimming: 7 bases; junction bases outside the gene matches: 16. The CDR3 sequence is CAWSVVLAWQGAGGELFF. DNA of the CDR3: TGTGCCTGGAGTGTAGTTCTGGCGTGGCAGGGGGCCGGCGGGGAGCTGTTTTTT.

As regards this clone: Germline and junction disagree at one end, which may indicate a read error. The chain is built from TRBV19 and TRBJ1-2, with D possibly matching TRBD1 (5 bases). Germline V gene data show CDR1 as LNHDA and CDR2 as SQIVND (reference sequence). The CDR3 is made up of 11 amino acids. The CDR3 DNA follows: TGTGCCAGTAACAGGAACTATGGCCACACCTTC. It yields the protein CASNRNYGHTF.

The chain uses TRBV6-1 and TRBJ2-5; 14 positions agree with TRBD2. V trimming: 11 bases; J trimming: 2 bases; junction bases outside the gene matches: 4. CDR1 MNHNS and CDR2 SASEGT come from the germline V gene. CDR3 length equals 14 residues. The CDR3: CAGTSGGPQETQYF. In DNA, the CDR3 is TGTGCCGGGACTAGCGGGGGACCGCAAGAGACCCAGTACTTC.

The rearrangement joins TRBV5-6 to TRBJ2-1, with D uncertain. CDR1 and CDR2 from the germline V gene are SGHDT and YYEEEE. The V and J ends lost 0 bases and 9 bases respectively, with 7 bases between them. The CDR3 has 12 amino acids. CDR3 sequence: CASSLEAGEQFF. CDR3 nucleotide sequence: TGTGCCAGCAGCTTGGAGGCAGGTGAGCAGTTCTTC.

This chain links TRBV2 with TRBJ1-3, with 7 bases aligning to TRBD1. The CDR3 is made up of 15 amino acids. Germline CDR1 SNHLY, CDR2 FYNNEI. J was trimmed by 2 bases and V by 3 bases; bases with no gene match: 4. CDR3 nucleotide sequence: TGTGCCAGCAGTGATTTTGGGACAGCTGGAAACACCATATATTTT. This codes for CASSDFGTAGNTIYF.

The chain couples TRBV7-9 to TRBJ2-7; D not certain. V shed 1 base and J shed 4 bases, with 26 bases lying between them. The CDR3 has 19 residues. The germline gives CDR1 SEHNR, CDR2 FQNEAQ (reference sequence). This CDR3 is CASSLVSRILNAAPYEQYF. The CDR3 DNA reads as TGTGCCAGCAGCTTAGTTTCGCGGATTTTGAACGCAGCCCCTTACGAGCAGTACTTC. Full variable domain (outside the CDR3, taken from reference TRBV7-9 and TRBJ2-7): DTGVSQNPRHKITKRGQNVTFRCDPISEHNRLYWYRQTLGQGPEFLTYFQNEAQLEKSRLLSDRFSAERPKGSFSTLEIQRTEQGDSAMYLCASSLVSRILNAAPYEQYFGPGTRLTVT.

V is TRBV2 and J is TRBJ1-5, with TRBD1 matching 9 bases. The V segment lost 7 bases and the J segment 0 bases; nucleotides outside the gene matches: 7. This CDR3 is 16 amino acids long. From germline, CDR1 is SNHLY and CDR2 FYNNEI. The CDR3 DNA reads TGTGCCAGCACCCCCGGGACAGGGAATAGCAATCAGCCCCAGCATTTT. Its translation: CASTPGTGNSNQPQHF. Filled out from reference TRBV2 and TRBJ1-5, the complete variable domain reads EPEVTQTPSHQVTQMGQEVILRCVPISNHLYFYWYRQILGQKVEFLVSFYNNEISEKSEIFDDQFSVERPDGSNFTLKIRSTKLEDSAMYFCASTPGTGNSNQPQHFGDGTRLSIL.